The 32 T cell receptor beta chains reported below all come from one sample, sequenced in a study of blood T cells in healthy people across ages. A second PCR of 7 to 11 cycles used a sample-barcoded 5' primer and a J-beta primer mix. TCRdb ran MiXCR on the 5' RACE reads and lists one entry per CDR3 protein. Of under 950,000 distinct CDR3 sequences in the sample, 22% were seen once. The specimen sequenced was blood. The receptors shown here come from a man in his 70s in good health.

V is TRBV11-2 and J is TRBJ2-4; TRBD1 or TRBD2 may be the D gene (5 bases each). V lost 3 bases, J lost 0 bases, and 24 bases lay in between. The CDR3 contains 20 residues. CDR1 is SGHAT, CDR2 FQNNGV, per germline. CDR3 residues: CASSLRLGDHSFLAKNIQYF. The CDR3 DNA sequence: TGTGCCAGCAGCTTGCGGCTGGGGGACCATTCTTTTTTAGCCAAAAACATTCAGTACTTC.

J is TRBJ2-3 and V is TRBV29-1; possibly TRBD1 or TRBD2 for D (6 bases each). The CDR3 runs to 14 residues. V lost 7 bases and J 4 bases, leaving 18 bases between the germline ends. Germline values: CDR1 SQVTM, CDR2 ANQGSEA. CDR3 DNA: TGCAGCGCCGAGGGGGGAGCCGAGGCAGATACGCAGTATTTT. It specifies CSAEGGAEADTQYF.

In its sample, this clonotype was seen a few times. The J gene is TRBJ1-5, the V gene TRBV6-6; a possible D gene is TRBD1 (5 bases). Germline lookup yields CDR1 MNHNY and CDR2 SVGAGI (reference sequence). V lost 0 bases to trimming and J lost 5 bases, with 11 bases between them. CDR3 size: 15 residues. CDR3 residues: CASSYSPETDQPQHF. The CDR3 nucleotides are TGTGCCAGCAGTTACTCTCCGGAGACAGATCAGCCCCAGCATTTT.

The CDR3 DNA is TGTGCCAGTAGTATAATGGAAGCGGTGAACACTGAAGCTTTCTTT. This sequence encodes CASSIMEAVNTEAFF. V is TRBV19 and J is TRBJ1-1, with D unresolved. Germline V gene sequence: CDR1 LNHDA, CDR2 SQIVND (reference sequence). The CDR3 covers 15 residues. The V and J ends lost 2 bases and 0 bases respectively, with 10 bases between them. Looking up the rest from reference TRBV19 and TRBJ1-1 gives the full variable domain: DGGITQSPKYLFRKEGQNVTLSCEQNLNHDAMYWYRQDPGQGLRLIYYSQIVNDFQKGDIAEGYSVSREKKESFPLTVTSAQKNPTAFYLCASSIMEAVNTEAFFGQGTRLTVV.

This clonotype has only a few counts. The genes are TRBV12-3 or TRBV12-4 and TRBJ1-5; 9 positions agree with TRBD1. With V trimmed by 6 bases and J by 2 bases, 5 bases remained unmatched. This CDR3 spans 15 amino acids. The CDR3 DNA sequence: TGTGCCAGCAGAAGACAGGGGGTTGGCAATCAGCCCCAGCATTTT. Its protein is CASRRQGVGNQPQHF.

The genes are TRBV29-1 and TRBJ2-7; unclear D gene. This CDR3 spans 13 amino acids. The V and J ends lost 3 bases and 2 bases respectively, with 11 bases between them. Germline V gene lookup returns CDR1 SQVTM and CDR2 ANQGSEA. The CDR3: CSVEVAATYEQYF. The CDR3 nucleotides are TGCAGCGTTGAGGTGGCAGCCACCTACGAGCAGTACTTC.

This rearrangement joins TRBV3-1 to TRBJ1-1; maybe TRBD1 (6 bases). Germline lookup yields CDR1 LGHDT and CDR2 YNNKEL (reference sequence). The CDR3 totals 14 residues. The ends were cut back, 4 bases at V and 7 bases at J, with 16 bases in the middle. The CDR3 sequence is CASSPPKQGDEAFF. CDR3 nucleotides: TGTGCCAGCAGCCCGCCAAAACAGGGAGATGAAGCTTTCTTT.

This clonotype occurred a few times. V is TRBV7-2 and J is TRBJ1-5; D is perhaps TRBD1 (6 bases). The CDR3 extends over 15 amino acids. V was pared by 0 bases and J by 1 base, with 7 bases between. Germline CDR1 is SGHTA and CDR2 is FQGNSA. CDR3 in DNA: TGTGCCAGCAGCTTAGCGACAGGAAGCAATCAGCCCCAGCATTTT. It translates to CASSLATGSNQPQHF.

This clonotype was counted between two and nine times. The DNA of the CDR3 is TGTGCCAGCAGCCACGGACAATACGAGCAGTACTTC. Amino acids: CASSHGQYEQYF. The V and J genes are TRBV3-1 and TRBJ2-7; a weak D match, TRBD1 (5 bases). The germline gives CDR1 LGHDT, CDR2 YNNKEL (reference sequence). This CDR3 region has 12 residues. V dropped 3 bases and J dropped 4 bases, with 7 bases sitting between them.

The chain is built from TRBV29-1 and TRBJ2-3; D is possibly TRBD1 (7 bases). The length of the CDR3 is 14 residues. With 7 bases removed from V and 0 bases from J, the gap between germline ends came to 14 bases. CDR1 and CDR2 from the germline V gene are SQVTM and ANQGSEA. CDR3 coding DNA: TGCAGCGCGGCAGGGGGGATAAGCACAGATACGCAGTATTTT. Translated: CSAAGGISTDTQYF.

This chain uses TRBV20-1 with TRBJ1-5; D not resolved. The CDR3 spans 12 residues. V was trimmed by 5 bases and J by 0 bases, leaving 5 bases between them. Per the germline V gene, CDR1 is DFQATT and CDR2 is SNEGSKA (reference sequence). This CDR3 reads CSARISNQPQHF. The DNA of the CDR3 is TGCAGTGCTCGGATTAGCAATCAGCCCCAGCATTTT.

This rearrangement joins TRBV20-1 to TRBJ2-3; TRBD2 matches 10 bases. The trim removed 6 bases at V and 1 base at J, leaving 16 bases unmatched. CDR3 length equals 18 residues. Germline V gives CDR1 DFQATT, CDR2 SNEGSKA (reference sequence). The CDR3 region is CSATKAPSGSRGTDTQYF. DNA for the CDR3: TGCAGTGCCACCAAAGCCCCTAGCGGGAGTAGGGGCACAGATACGCAGTATTTT.

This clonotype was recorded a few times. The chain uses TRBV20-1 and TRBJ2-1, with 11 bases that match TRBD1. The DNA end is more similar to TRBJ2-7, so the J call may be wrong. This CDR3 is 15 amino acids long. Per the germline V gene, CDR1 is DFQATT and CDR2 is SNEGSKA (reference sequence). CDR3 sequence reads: CSAPKPGQGAYEQYF. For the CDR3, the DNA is TGCAGTGCTCCGAAACCGGGACAGGGGGCCTACGAGCAGTACTTC.

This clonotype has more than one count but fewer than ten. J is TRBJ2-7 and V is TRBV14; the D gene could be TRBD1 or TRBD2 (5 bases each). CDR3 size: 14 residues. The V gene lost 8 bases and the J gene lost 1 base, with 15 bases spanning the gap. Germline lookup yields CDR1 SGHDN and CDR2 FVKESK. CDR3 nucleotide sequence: TGTGCCAGCTCCCGGCACGGGACGTCCTACGAGCAGTACGTC. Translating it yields CASSRHGTSYEQYV.

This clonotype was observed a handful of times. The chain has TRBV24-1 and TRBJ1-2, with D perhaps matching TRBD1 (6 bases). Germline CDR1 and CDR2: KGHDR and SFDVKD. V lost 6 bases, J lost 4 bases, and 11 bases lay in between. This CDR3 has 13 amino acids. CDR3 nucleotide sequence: TGTGCCACCAGTATGGACAGCACCTATGGCTACACCTTC. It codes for CATSMDSTYGYTF.

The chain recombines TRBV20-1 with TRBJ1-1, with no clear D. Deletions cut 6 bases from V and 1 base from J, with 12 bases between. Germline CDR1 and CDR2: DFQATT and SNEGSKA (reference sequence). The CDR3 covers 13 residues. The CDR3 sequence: CSAPPGGNTEAFF. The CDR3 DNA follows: TGCAGTGCCCCCCCCGGCGGGAACACTGAAGCTTTCTTT.

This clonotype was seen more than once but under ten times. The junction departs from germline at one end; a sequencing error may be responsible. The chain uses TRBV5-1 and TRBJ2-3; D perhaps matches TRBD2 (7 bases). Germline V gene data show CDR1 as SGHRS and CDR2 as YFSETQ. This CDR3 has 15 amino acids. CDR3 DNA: TGCGCCAGCAGCTCCAGAACGGGGGGCACAGGTACGCAGTATTTT. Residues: CASSSRTGGTGTQYF.

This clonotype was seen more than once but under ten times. This CDR3 reads CASSQLMGENEQYF. The CDR3 DNA is TGTGCCAGCAGCCAACTTATGGGAGAAAACGAGCAGTACTTC. The chain joins TRBV13 to TRBJ2-7, with D tentatively TRBD2 (5 bases). This CDR3 comprises 14 residues. Trimming took off 5 bases at V and 5 bases at J, with 16 bases between the two ends. Germline CDR1 reads PRHDT; CDR2 reads FYEKMQ (reference sequence).

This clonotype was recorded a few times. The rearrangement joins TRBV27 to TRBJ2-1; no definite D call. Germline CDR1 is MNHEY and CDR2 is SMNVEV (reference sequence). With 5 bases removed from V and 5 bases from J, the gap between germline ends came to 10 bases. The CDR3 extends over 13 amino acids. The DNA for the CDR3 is TGTGCCAGCAGTATCAACTACAACAATGAGCAGTTCTTC. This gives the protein CASSINYNNEQFF.

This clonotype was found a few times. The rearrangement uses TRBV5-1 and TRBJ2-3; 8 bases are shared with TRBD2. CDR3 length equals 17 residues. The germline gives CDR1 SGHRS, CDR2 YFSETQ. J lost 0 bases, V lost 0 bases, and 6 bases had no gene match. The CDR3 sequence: CASSLESGGGSTDTQYF. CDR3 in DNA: TGCGCCAGCAGCTTGGAATCAGGCGGGGGGAGCACAGATACGCAGTATTTT.

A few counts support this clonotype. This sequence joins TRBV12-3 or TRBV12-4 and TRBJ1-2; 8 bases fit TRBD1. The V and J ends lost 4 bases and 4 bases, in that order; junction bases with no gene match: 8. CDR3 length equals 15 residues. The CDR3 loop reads CASSSRDRLSYGYTF. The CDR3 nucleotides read TGTGCCAGCAGTTCCCGGGACAGGCTCTCCTATGGCTACACCTTC.

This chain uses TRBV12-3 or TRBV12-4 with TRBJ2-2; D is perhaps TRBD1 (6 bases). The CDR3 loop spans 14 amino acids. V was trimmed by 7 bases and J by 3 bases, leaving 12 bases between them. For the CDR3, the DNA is TGTGCCAGCACCCGGGACACCTACACCGGGGAGCTGTTTTTT. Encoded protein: CASTRDTYTGELFF.

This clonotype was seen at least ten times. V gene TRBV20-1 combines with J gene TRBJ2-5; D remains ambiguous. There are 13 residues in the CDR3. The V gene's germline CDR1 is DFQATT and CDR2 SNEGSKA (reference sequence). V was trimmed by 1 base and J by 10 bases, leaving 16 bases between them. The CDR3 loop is CSARGMRPSNQYF. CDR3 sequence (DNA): TGCAGTGCTAGAGGGATGAGGCCTTCGAACCAGTACTTC.

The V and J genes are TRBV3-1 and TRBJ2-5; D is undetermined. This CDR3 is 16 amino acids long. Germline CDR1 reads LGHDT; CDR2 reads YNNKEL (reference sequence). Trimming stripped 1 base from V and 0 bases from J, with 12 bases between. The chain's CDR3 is CASSQGTGYYQETQYF. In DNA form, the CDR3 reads TGTGCCAGCAGCCAAGGAACGGGCTACTACCAAGAGACCCAGTACTTC.

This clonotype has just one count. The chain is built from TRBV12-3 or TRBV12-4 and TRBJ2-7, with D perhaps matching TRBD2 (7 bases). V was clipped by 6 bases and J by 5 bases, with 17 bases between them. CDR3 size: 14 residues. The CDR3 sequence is CASSVGGASHEQYF. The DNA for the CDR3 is TGTGCCAGCAGCGTAGGGGGGGCGTCCCACGAGCAGTACTTC.

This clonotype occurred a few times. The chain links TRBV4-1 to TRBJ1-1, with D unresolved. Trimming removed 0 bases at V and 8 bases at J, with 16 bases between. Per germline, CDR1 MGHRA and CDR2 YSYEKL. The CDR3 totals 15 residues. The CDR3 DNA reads TGCGCCAGCAGCCAAGAATGGTTAGTTCCCCCAGAAGCTTTCTTT. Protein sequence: CASSQEWLVPPEAFF.

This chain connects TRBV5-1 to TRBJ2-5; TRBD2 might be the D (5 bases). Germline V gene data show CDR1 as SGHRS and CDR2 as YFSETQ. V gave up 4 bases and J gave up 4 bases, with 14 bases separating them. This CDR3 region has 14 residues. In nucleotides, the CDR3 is TGCGCCAGCAGCCCCCTAGCTACCCTAGAGACCCAGTACTTC. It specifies CASSPLATLETQYF.

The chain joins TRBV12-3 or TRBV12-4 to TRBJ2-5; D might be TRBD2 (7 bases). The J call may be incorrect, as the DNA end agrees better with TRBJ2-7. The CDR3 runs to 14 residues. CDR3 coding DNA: TGTGCCAGCAACCCCGGGGGGCCAGCCTACGAGCAGTACTTC. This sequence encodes CASNPGGPAYEQYF.

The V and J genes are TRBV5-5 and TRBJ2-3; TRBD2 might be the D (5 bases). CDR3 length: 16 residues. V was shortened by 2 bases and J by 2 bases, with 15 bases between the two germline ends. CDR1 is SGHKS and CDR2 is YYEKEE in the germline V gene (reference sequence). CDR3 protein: CASSFPPGSPTDTQYF. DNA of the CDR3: TGTGCCAGCAGCTTCCCTCCGGGGAGCCCCACAGATACGCAGTATTTT.

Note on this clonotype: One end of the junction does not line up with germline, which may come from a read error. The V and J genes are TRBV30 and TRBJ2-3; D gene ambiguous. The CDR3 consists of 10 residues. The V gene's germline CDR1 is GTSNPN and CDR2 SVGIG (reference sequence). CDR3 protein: CAWGSETQYF. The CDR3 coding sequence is TGTGCCTGGGGCTCAGAAACGCAGTATTTT.

The CDR3 here is CASRDTGPNTEAFF. Written as DNA, the CDR3 is TGTGCCAGCAGAGATACCGGCCCGAACACTGAAGCTTTCTTT. The chain couples TRBV7-9 to TRBJ1-1; D gene uncertain. The CDR3 has 14 residues. The V gene's germline CDR1 is SEHNR and CDR2 FQNEAQ (reference sequence). V was pared by 6 bases and J by 1 base, with 12 bases between.

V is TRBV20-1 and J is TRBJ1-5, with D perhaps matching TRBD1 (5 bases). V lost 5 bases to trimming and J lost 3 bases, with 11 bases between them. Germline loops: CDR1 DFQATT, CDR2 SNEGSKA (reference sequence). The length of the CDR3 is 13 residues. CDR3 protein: CSAWDRFNQPQHF. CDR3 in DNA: TGCAGTGCTTGGGACCGATTCAATCAGCCCCAGCATTTT.